The next 18 T cell receptor beta chains were all read from a single sample in a study of Ad26.COV2.S vaccination and SARS-CoV-2 variants. Documented treatment: roughly 19 received Ad26.COV2.S at low or high dose, single or two shots; roughly five received placebo; per-sample allocation not given. At day 63 after the first vaccine or placebo injection, samples were drawn. Profiling relied on immunoSEQ multiplex PCR, and the TCRdb table lists in-frame clones only, not all of them. Seen here are hundreds of thousands of clones, 80% to 95% observed once, and the top ten hold 12%. The source was peripheral blood, collected in a trial of Ad26.COV2.S vaccine versus placebo. These receptors originate from a person aged 18 to 65 who received the Ad26.COV2.S COVID-19 vaccine or a placebo.

The chain uses TRBV6-5 and TRBJ1-2; D uncertain. The CDR3 is 13 residues long. V lost 2 bases and J lost 2, with 6 bases in between. Per the germline V gene, CDR1 is MNHEY and CDR2 is SVGAGI. CDR3 loop: CASSYGQNYGYTF. The CDR3 coding sequence is TGTGCCAGCAGTTACGGGCAGAACTATGGCTACACCTTC.

This rearrangement joins TRBV11-2 to TRBJ2-5, with D possibly being TRBD2 (6 bases). Trimming stripped 8 bases from V and 5 bases from J, with 18 bases between. Looked up from germline, CDR1 is SGHAT and CDR2 is FQNNGV. This CDR3 is 14 amino acids long. CDR3 nucleotide sequence: TGTGCCAGCTCAGGAGTTAGCGCGGGGGAGACCCAGTACTTC. Its protein product is CASSGVSAGETQYF. Full variable domain (missing parts from reference TRBV11-2 and TRBJ2-5): EAGVAQSPRYKIIEKRQSVAFWCNPISGHATLYWYQQILGQGPKLLIQFQNNGVVDDSQLPKDRFSAERLKGVDSTLKIQPAKLEDSAVYLCASSGVSAGETQYFGPGTRLLVL.

The rearrangement joins TRBV6-2 or TRBV6-3 to TRBJ2-7, with D possibly TRBD2 on 6 matching bases. CDR1 is MNHEY and CDR2 is SVGEGT in the germline V gene. The V end was cut by 4 bases, the J end by 0 bases, with 16 bases between. There are 16 residues in the CDR3. The CDR3 region has the DNA TGTGCCAGCAGTTCATCGACTAGTCCTAGCTCCTACGAGCAGTACTTC. This translates into CASSSSTSPSSYEQYF.

The chain uses TRBV19 and TRBJ1-5, with TRBD1 as a possible D gene (5 bases). In germline, CDR1 is LNHDA, CDR2 SQIVND (reference sequence). Trimming pared 6 bases from V and 2 bases from J, leaving 11 bases between. This CDR3 is built from 14 residues. CDR3: CASRPTGRNQPQHF. For the CDR3, the DNA is TGTGCCAGTAGACCCACAGGACGCAATCAGCCCCAGCATTTT.

The chain recombines TRBV11-2 with TRBJ1-5, with a weak D call TRBD1 (6 bases). The V gene's germline CDR1 is SGHAT and CDR2 FQNNGV. The V gene lost 8 bases and the J gene lost 9 bases, with 17 bases spanning the gap. CDR3 length: 13 residues. CDR3 nucleotides: TGTGCCAGCCGAGGGGGGGGCTCCGGGCCCCAGCATTTT. It encodes CASRGGGSGPQHF.

This clone was counted between two and nine times. The V gene is TRBV15, the J gene TRBJ2-1, with TRBD2 identical over 7 bases. From germline, CDR1 is LNHNV and CDR2 YYDKDF (reference sequence). J was trimmed by 5 bases and V by 5 bases; bases with no gene match: 6. The CDR3 extends over 14 amino acids. The CDR3 DNA follows: TGTGCCACCAGCGGGGGACGGGGGGACAATGAGCAGTTCTTC. Encoded protein: CATSGGRGDNEQFF.

This chain connects TRBV10-3 to TRBJ2-3; no reliable D call. V shed 1 base and J shed 1 base, with 3 bases lying between them. The CDR3 has 13 residues. Germline lookup yields CDR1 ENHRY and CDR2 SYGVKD. As DNA, the CDR3 is TGTGCCATCAGTGAGTTGGGCACAGATACGCAGTATTTT. Translated: CAISELGTDTQYF.

This chain uses TRBV11-2 with TRBJ1-6; no definite D call. This CDR3 spans 14 amino acids. V lost 1 base and J lost 5, with 6 bases in between. Germline CDR1 SGHAT, CDR2 FQNNGV. CDR3 coding DNA: TGTGCCAGCAGCTTAGTCAGAAATAATTCACCCCTCCACTTT. Translated, it gives CASSLVRNNSPLHF.

V gene TRBV4-2 combines with J gene TRBJ1-2, with D possibly matching TRBD1 (5 bases). CDR1 and CDR2 (germline): LGHNA, YNFKEQ. V was cut by 2 bases and J by 2 bases, with 15 bases left in between. CDR3 length equals 16 residues. CDR3: CASSQPGAWENYGYTF. DNA for the CDR3: TGTGCCAGCAGCCAACCTGGGGCCTGGGAAAACTATGGCTACACCTTC.

The chain combines TRBV7-8 with TRBJ1-5; the match to TRBD1 covers 7 bases. Germline loops: CDR1 SGHVS, CDR2 FQNEAQ. J gave up 2 bases and V 5 bases, and 3 bases lay outside the gene matches. The CDR3 totals 14 residues. CDR3 bases: TGTGCCAGCAGCGTACAGGGGCGCAATCAGCCCCAGCATTTT. Protein sequence: CASSVQGRNQPQHF. Using reference TRBV7-8 and TRBJ1-5 for the parts outside the CDR3, the full variable domain is GAGVSQSPRYKVAKRGQDVALRCDPISGHVSLFWYQQALGQGPEFLTYFQNEAQLDKSGLPSDRFFAERPEGSVSTLKIQRTQQEDSAVYLCASSVQGRNQPQHFGDGTRLSIL.

The V gene is TRBV2, the J gene TRBJ1-5; D unresolved. Germline V gene sequence: CDR1 SNHLY, CDR2 FYNNEI. Trimming left V 7 bases short and J 1 base short, with 11 bases between. The CDR3 spans 14 residues. CDR3 nucleotide sequence: TGTGCCAGCATGGGTCTACGGAGCAATCAGCCCCAGCATTTT. Translation: CASMGLRSNQPQHF.

This clone appeared a few times. The chain couples TRBV4-1 to TRBJ1-5; tentatively, D is TRBD1 (5 bases). The CDR3 sequence is 14 residues long. Germline V gene lookup returns CDR1 MGHRA and CDR2 YSYEKL. The ends were cut back, 1 base at V and 4 bases at J, with 8 bases in the middle. The CDR3 loop reads CASSQGAGNQPQHF. The CDR3 nucleotides are TGCGCCAGCAGCCAAGGGGCAGGGAATCAGCCCCAGCATTTT.

This chain joins TRBV5-1 and TRBJ2-1, with 7 bases fitting TRBD2. The CDR3 runs 15 residues. Germline V gives CDR1 SGHRS, CDR2 YFSETQ. The trim removed 4 bases at V and 2 bases at J, leaving 6 bases unmatched. The CDR3 reads CASSEGAGAYNEQFF. Written as DNA, the CDR3 is TGCGCCAGCAGCGAAGGCGCGGGAGCCTACAATGAGCAGTTCTTC.

The V and J genes are TRBV9 and TRBJ2-5, with 9 bases identical to TRBD2. Looked up from germline, CDR1 is SGDLS and CDR2 is YYNGEE. V shed 2 bases and J 1 base; nucleotides not matched to a gene: 6. The CDR3 runs 16 residues. This chain's CDR3 is CASSVAGLAPQETQYF. The DNA for the CDR3 is TGTGCCAGCAGCGTCGCCGGACTAGCGCCCCAAGAGACCCAGTACTTC.

The chain joins TRBV13 to TRBJ2-7; a weak D match, TRBD1 (5 bases). The CDR3 has 15 amino acids. The ends were cut back, 2 bases at V and 1 base at J, with 12 bases in the middle. Germline CDR1 reads PRHDT; CDR2 reads FYEKMQ (reference sequence). CDR3 protein: CASSLSWGESYEQYF. In nucleotides, the CDR3 is TGTGCCAGCAGCTTAAGCTGGGGCGAGTCCTACGAGCAGTACTTC.

The chain is built from TRBV12-3 or TRBV12-4 and TRBJ2-3; D gene ambiguous. The CDR3 loop spans 13 amino acids. With 5 bases removed from V and 3 bases from J, the gap between germline ends came to 9 bases. The CDR3 sequence: CASSPTETDTQYF. CDR3 DNA sequence: TGTGCCAGCAGTCCTACCGAAACAGATACGCAGTATTTT.

This clone showed up just a few times. This CDR3 reads CASSWRETQYF. For the CDR3, the DNA is TGTGCCAGCAGCTGGCGAGAGACCCAGTACTTC. V is TRBV14 and J is TRBJ2-5; no reliable D call. Trimming removed 5 bases at V and 4 bases at J, with 5 bases between. This CDR3 region has 11 residues. Germline V gives CDR1 SGHDN, CDR2 FVKESK. The full variable domain, in which reference TRBV14 and TRBJ2-5 provide the parts outside the CDR3, is EAGVTQFPSHSVIEKGQTVTLRCDPISGHDNLYWYRRVMGKEIKFLLHFVKESKQDESGMPNNRFLAERTGGTYSTLKVQPAELEDSGVYFCASSWRETQYFGPGTRLLVL.

This rearrangement joins TRBV7-2 to TRBJ2-7; 7 bases are a match to TRBD1. The germline gives CDR1 SGHTA, CDR2 FQGNSA. This CDR3 is built from 14 residues. The J segment lost 7 bases and the V segment lost 5 bases, leaving 11 bases of the junction unmatched. This chain's CDR3 is CASSPRDSFEEQYF. The CDR3 nucleotides are TGTGCCAGCAGCCCCCGGGACAGTTTCGAGGAGCAGTACTTC.